This T cell receptor beta chain was recovered during a study of cytomegalovirus exposure and HLA in healthy donors. The study, taken as a whole, reports: Within an earlier analysis, most TCR beta V segments proved productive either about 90% or about 30% of the time.

PCR used 60 Vbeta primers and 13 Jbeta primers. Measured with immunoSEQ multiplex PCR; TCRdb has only the in-frame clones, and not every one. The data contain under 200,000 clones, about four fifths of them singletons. As to this clone: Antigen: not known.

The CDR3 is 14 residues long. Germline V gene data show CDR1 as MGHRA and CDR2 as YSYEKL. V lost 3 bases and J lost 4, with 12 bases in between. The sequence was collected from a woman aged 45 to 65 in good health and CMV-seropositive. The sequenced sample was PBMCs. This rearrangement joins TRBV4-1 to TRBJ1-1; D might be TRBD1 (6 bases). The CDR3 loop reads CASSHNLQGTEAFF. The CDR3 bases are TGCGCCAGCAGCCATAACCTACAGGGCACTGAAGCTTTCTTT.